Following are 15 T cell receptor beta chains from one sample sequenced in a study of CD8 T cells in ankylosing spondylitis. TCRdb reprocessed the 5' RACE reads via MiXCR and lists one record per CDR3 protein. The sample shows almost 250,000 distinct CDR3 sequences, over 30% of them seen only once. The specimen was blood, either unsorted or a sorted T cell fraction (not recorded which). These receptors were collected from a male donor with ankylosing spondylitis or in good health (not recorded which).

V is TRBV10-2 and J is TRBJ2-7; 7 positions match TRBD1. CDR3 length equals 12 residues. Germline trimming cut 7 bases from V and 3 bases from J; bases unmatched to any gene: 3. From germline, CDR1 is WSHSY and CDR2 SAAADI. The CDR3 here is CASMGQNYEQYF. CDR3 DNA sequence: TGCGCCAGCATGGGACAGAACTACGAGCAGTACTTC.

The chain links TRBV3-1 to TRBJ2-1; maybe TRBD2 (5 bases). CDR3 length: 15 amino acids. Germline lookup yields CDR1 LGHDT and CDR2 YNNKEL (reference sequence). Trimming removed 2 bases at V and 2 bases at J, with 10 bases between. CDR3 in amino acids: CASSQYPTTYNEQFF. CDR3 coding DNA: TGTGCCAGCAGCCAATACCCGACTACCTACAATGAGCAGTTCTTC.

The chain employs TRBV5-1 and TRBJ2-7, with 8 bases that match TRBD1. The J segment lost 7 bases and the V segment lost 0 bases, leaving 9 bases of the junction unmatched. This CDR3 is 15 amino acids long. CDR1 and CDR2 (germline): SGHRS, YFSETQ. CDR3 nucleotide sequence: TGCGCCAGCAGCTTGGAGGCAGGGGGCCCCCCGGAGCAGTACTTC. The encoded protein is CASSLEAGGPPEQYF. Full variable domain (rest looked up from reference TRBV5-1 and TRBJ2-7): KAGVTQTPRYLIKTRGQQVTLSCSPISGHRSVSWYQQTPGQGLQFLFEYFSETQRNKGNFPGRFSGRQFSNSRSEMNVSTLELGDSALYLCASSLEAGGPPEQYFGPGTRLTVT.

The CDR3, as DNA: TGCAGTGCTACCGCCGAGACGAGGTCTCATAATTCACCCCTCCACTTT. It is translated as CSATAETRSHNSPLHF. V usage is TRBV20-1 and J usage is TRBJ1-6; D is unclear. The germline CDR1 and CDR2 sequences are DFQATT and SNEGSKA (reference sequence). This CDR3 spans 16 amino acids. V lost 4 bases and J lost 5, with 18 bases in between.

This chain connects TRBV6-5 to TRBJ2-4; the D is unclear. Between the trimmed V and J ends, which lost 2 bases and 10 bases, there was a span of 21 bases. CDR1 is MNHEY, CDR2 SVGAGI, per germline. The CDR3 runs 16 residues. The CDR3 region is CASSYGQPFTHFIQYF. CDR3 nucleotide sequence: TGTGCCAGCAGTTACGGCCAACCCTTTACCCATTTTATTCAGTACTTC.

The chain links TRBV27 to TRBJ2-7, with 7 bases matching TRBD1. The CDR3 consists of 14 residues. Germline assignment: CDR1 MNHEY and CDR2 SMNVEV (reference sequence). With V trimmed by 3 bases and J by 4 bases, 6 bases remained unmatched. CDR3 nucleotide sequence: TGTGCCAGCAGTTTCGACAGGGCAGGGTACGAGCAGTACTTC. Encoded protein: CASSFDRAGYEQYF.

The chain carries TRBV27 and TRBJ2-3, with 9 bases matching TRBD2. The germline V gene has CDR1 MNHEY and CDR2 SMNVEV (reference sequence). Trimming at V came to 3 bases and at J to 1 base, leaving 2 bases not matched to a gene. CDR3 length equals 15 residues. CDR3 loop: CASSFKRGGTDTQYF. The CDR3 DNA sequence: TGTGCCAGCAGTTTCAAGCGGGGGGGCACAGATACGCAGTATTTT.

This clonotype occurred a few times. The chain links TRBV7-6 to TRBJ2-3; possible D gene TRBD1, 6 bases. The V end lost 5 bases, the J end lost 10 bases, and 13 bases lay between the germline ends. CDR3 length: 12 amino acids. Germline V gene sequence: CDR1 SGHVS, CDR2 FNYEAQ. This chain's CDR3 is CASSHREESQYF. The CDR3 nucleotides are TGTGCCAGCAGCCACAGGGAAGAATCGCAGTATTTT.

The gene calls are TRBV6-4 and TRBJ2-3; D remains unclear. This CDR3 comprises 14 residues. Germline V gives CDR1 MRHNA, CDR2 SNTAGT. V gave up 3 bases and J gave up 2 bases, with 9 bases separating them. The CDR3 DNA reads as TGTGCCAGCAGTGAGTCTGCAGACACAGATACGCAGTATTTT. Its protein is CASSESADTDTQYF.

V and J are TRBV12-3 or TRBV12-4 and TRBJ1-2, with D possibly TRBD1 on 6 matching bases. V dropped 2 bases and J dropped 4 bases, with 11 bases sitting between them. CDR3 length equals 14 residues. CDR3 coding DNA: TGTGCCAGCAGTTTATCGGGCAGGGGCTATGGCTACACCTTC. Its translation: CASSLSGRGYGYTF.

The chain joins TRBV9 to TRBJ2-2; D is perhaps TRBD1 (6 bases). Germline assignment: CDR1 SGDLS and CDR2 YYNGEE. Trimming removed 0 bases from V and 8 bases from J, with 11 bases in between. This CDR3 contains 14 residues. CDR3 loop: CASSVDVGTGELFF. CDR3 DNA sequence: TGTGCCAGCAGCGTAGACGTAGGGACAGGGGAGCTGTTTTTT.

V gene TRBV5-1 combines with J gene TRBJ1-3, with D hard to call. CDR1 and CDR2 (germline): SGHRS, YFSETQ. With 4 bases removed from V and 0 bases from J, the gap between germline ends came to 11 bases. The CDR3 loop spans 15 amino acids. The CDR3 is CASSADGVSGNTIYF. For the CDR3, the DNA is TGCGCCAGCAGCGCGGACGGGGTCTCTGGAAACACCATATATTTT.

The rearrangement uses TRBV6-5 and TRBJ1-3; 9 nucleotides align to TRBD1. V shed 0 bases and J 1 base; nucleotides not matched to a gene: 4. This CDR3 region has 17 residues. Germline-derived CDR1 and CDR2 are MNHEY and SVGAGI. CDR3 protein: CASSYSGQGASGNTIYF. In nucleotides, the CDR3 is TGTGCCAGCAGTTACTCGGGACAGGGAGCGTCTGGAAACACCATATATTTT.

This chain links TRBV27 with TRBJ2-7; tentatively, D is TRBD2 (5 bases). Germline CDR1 MNHEY, CDR2 SMNVEV (reference sequence). The CDR3 consists of 14 residues. Trimming removed 4 bases at V and 3 bases at J, with 13 bases between. The CDR3 nucleotides are TGTGCCAGCAGTTCGCAGATGGAGGTCTACGAGCAGTACTTC. Its protein is CASSSQMEVYEQYF.

The chain combines TRBV5-5 with TRBJ2-5; a possible D gene is TRBD2 (6 bases). Trimming shortened V by 4 bases and J by 0 bases, and 16 bases separated the two germline ends. The CDR3 has 16 amino acids. Per germline, CDR1 SGHKS and CDR2 YYEKEE (reference sequence). The CDR3 loop is CASSPLAGLYQETQYF. The CDR3 DNA follows: TGTGCCAGCAGCCCCCTGGCGGGATTGTACCAAGAGACCCAGTACTTC.